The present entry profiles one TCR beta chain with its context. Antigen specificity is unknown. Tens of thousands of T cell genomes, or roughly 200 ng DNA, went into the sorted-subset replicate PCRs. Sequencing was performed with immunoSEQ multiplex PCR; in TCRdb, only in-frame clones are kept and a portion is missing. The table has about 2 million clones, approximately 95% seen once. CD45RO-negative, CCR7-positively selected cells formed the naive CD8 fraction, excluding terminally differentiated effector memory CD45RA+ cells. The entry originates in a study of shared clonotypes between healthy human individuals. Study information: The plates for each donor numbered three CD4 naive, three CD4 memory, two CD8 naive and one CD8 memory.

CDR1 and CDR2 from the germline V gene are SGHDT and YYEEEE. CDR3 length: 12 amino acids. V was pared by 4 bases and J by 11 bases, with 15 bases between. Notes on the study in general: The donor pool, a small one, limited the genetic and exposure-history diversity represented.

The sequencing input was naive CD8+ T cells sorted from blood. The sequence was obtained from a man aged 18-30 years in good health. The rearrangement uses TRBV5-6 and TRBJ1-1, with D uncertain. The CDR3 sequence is CASSEPRSSAFF. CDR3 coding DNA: TGTGCCAGCAGCGAACCGAGGAGTAGTGCTTTCTTT.